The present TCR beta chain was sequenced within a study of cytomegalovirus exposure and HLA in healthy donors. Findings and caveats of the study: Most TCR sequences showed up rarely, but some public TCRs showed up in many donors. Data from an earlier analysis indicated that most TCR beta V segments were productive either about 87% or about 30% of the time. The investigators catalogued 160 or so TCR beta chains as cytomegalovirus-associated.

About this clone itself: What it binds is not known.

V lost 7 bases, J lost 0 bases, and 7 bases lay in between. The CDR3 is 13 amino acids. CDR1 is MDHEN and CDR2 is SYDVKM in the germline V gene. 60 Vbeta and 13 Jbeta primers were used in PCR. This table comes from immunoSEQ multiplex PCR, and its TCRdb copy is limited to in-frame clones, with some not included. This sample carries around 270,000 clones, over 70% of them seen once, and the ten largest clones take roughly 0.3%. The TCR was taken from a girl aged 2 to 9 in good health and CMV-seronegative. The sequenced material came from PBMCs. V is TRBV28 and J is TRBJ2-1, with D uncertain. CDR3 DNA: TGTGCCAGCATGAGGAGCTCCTACAATGAGCAGTTCTTC. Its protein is CASMRSSYNEQFF.